This is a list of T cell receptor beta chains from one sample in a study of CD8+ T cells in alopecia areata. Measured with immunoSEQ multiplex PCR; TCRdb has only the in-frame clones, and not every one. The sample lists around 70,000 clones; 29% were seen once. The source was CD8+ T cells sorted from blood, collected at week 4, from a patient treated with tofacitinib. The receptors here all came from a human donor with alopecia areata. The conserved cysteine and the conserved F or W are not part of the CDR3 here. Each record gives: J gene, V gene, CDR3 protein.

J gene: TRBJ2-7; V gene: TRBV27; CDR3 protein: ASSPGTSPLYEQY
J gene: TRBJ2-5; V gene: TRBV14; CDR3 protein: ASSQDLKREVEETQY
J gene: TRBJ2-7; V gene: TRBV7-2; CDR3 protein: ASSWSPASGTHEQY
J gene: TRBJ2-1; V gene: TRBV29-1; CDR3 protein: SVDELAGSYNEQF
J gene: TRBJ2-3; V gene: TRBV9; CDR3 protein: ASSASQSGTWGDTQY
J gene: TRBJ2-7; V gene: TRBV29-1; CDR3 protein: SASGTSGYEQY
J gene: TRBJ2-7; V gene: TRBV19; CDR3 protein: ASSPGLAPAYEQY
J gene: TRBJ1-1; V gene: TRBV14; CDR3 protein: ASSPRGLGETEAF
J gene: TRBJ2-2; V gene: TRBV4-3; CDR3 protein: ASSQDLGFTGELF
J gene: TRBJ2-1; V gene: TRBV2; CDR3 protein: ASREYSTVLSYNEQF
J gene: TRBJ2-3; V gene: TRBV11-2; CDR3 protein: ASSLGATDTQY
J gene: TRBJ2-1; V gene: TRBV29-1; CDR3 protein: SVDLAGYNEQF
J gene: TRBJ2-5; V gene: TRBV7-9; CDR3 protein: ASSPLGGVEETQY
J gene: TRBJ2-2; V gene: TRBV30; CDR3 protein: AWVHRGTGELF
J gene: TRBJ2-1; V gene: TRBV27; CDR3 protein: ASGPSGAANEQF
J gene: TRBJ2-7; V gene: TRBV30; CDR3 protein: AWSDLDENSGTKGEQY
J gene: TRBJ2-7; V gene: TRBV9; CDR3 protein: ASGGLAPEQY
J gene: TRBJ2-7; V gene: TRBV29-1; CDR3 protein: SARDRAYEQY
J gene: TRBJ2-7; V gene: TRBV9; CDR3 protein: ASSDGTASYEQY
J gene: TRBJ2-3; V gene: TRBV27; CDR3 protein: ASRSGVTDTQY
J gene: TRBJ2-2; V gene: TRBV7-3; CDR3 protein: ASRGVGAGELF
J gene: TRBJ2-3; V gene: TRBV29-1; CDR3 protein: SVEDMAEGDTQY
J gene: TRBJ2-3; V gene: TRBV23-1; CDR3 protein: ASSPLLAGGGHTQY
J gene: TRBJ2-3; V gene: TRBV2; CDR3 protein: ASSDSSPDTQY
J gene: TRBJ2-3; V gene: TRBV29-1; CDR3 protein: SVDDSSTDTQY
J gene: TRBJ2-7; V gene: TRBV29-1; CDR3 protein: SVEGPGTSGPYEQY
J gene: TRBJ1-5; V gene: TRBV30; CDR3 protein: AWSSGILSNQPQH